The entry below gives a single T cell receptor beta chain sequence along with its context. No antigen is known for it. The CDR3 length is 14 residues. V was cut by 2 bases and J by 2 bases, with 9 bases left in between. Germline V gene data show CDR1 as MDHEN and CDR2 as SYDVKM. Amplification by 5'RACE using constant-segment primers produced TCR alpha and TCR beta cDNA libraries that carried sample barcodes and UMIs. TCRdb called the 5' RACE reads again in MiXCR, with one record for every CDR3 protein. The repertoire consists of hundreds of thousands of distinct CDR3 sequences, with roughly 15% occurring once and the leading ten covering roughly 23%. The entry originates in a study of T-cell memory formation after mild COVID-19. As for the study in general: For the most part, TCR clusters were specific to one donor.

Findings and limits, study-wide: For second-wave clones that peaked at day 37, SARS-CoV-2 specificity went unverified. Pre-infection memory already had some responding clones, implying cross-reactive memory joined.

The chain has TRBV28 and TRBJ1-2, with D unclear. Material for sequencing was PBMCs or a T cell subset sorted from them (not recorded which). This sequence was found in a man aged 18 to 29 who had mild COVID-19 (a few samples of this study predate the infection). Cell type and time point are not known. CDR3 bases: TGTGCCAGCAGTTTAACGAGCGGCAACTATGGCTACACCTTC. It encodes CASSLTSGNYGYTF.